Below, 30 T cell receptor beta chains from the same sample are listed, as sequenced in a study of T-cell reconstitution after alpha-beta-depleted transplantation in children (dated by TCRdb to between 2015 and 2016). In the paper's terms, the treatment or condition label means: allogeneic hematopoietic cell transplantation with graft depleted of TCRalphabeta T cells and CD19 B cells. Library generation was performed with PCR. Sequencing was carried out with an Illumina HiSeq 2500. TCR library preparation used molecular barcoding, with unique molecular identifiers applied to normalize quantification of the TCRbeta repertoire. TCRdb trimmed the raw reads at Q25, called clones with MiXCR and kept productive beta chains. A single entry per CDR3 protein holds the most common genes and DNA from its merged rows. The sample includes 600,000 to 700,000 distinct CDR3 sequences, with roughly 14% observed a single time. The ten biggest clones cover around 0.8% of the sample.

Sample: PBMCs, taken before TCRalphabeta/CD19-depleted stem cell transplant. The source of these receptors is a girl aged 2 to 10 with congenital amegakaryocytic thrombocytopenia, due to receive a stem cell transplant.

The chain recombines TRBV3-1 with TRBJ1-1; a weak D match, TRBD1 (6 bases). With 4 bases removed from V and 3 bases from J, the gap between germline ends came to 18 bases. The CDR3 runs 16 residues. Per the germline V gene, CDR1 is LGHDT and CDR2 is YNNKEL (reference sequence). CDR3 region: CASSLVLGGHHTEAFF. DNA for the CDR3: TGTGCCAGCAGCCTCGTACTCGGGGGACACCACACTGAAGCTTTCTTT. Full variable domain (rest looked up from reference TRBV3-1 and TRBJ1-1): DTAVSQTPKYLVTQMGNDKSIKCEQNLGHDTMYWYKQDSKKFLKIMFSYNNKELIINETVPNRFSPKSPDKAHLNLHINSLELGDSAVYFCASSLVLGGHHTEAFFGQGTRLTVV.

This chain joins TRBV18 and TRBJ2-1; 8 bases are a match to TRBD1. The ends lost 2 bases at V and 8 bases at J; junction bases unmatched: 14. Germline values: CDR1 KGHSH, CDR2 LQKENI. CDR3 length: 17 residues. CDR3 protein: CASSPRGQAYFDHEQFF. The CDR3 DNA reads TGTGCCAGCTCACCAAGGGGACAGGCCTATTTTGACCATGAGCAGTTCTTC.

This clonotype was observed many times. The chain is built from TRBV7-3 and TRBJ2-1; D gene uncertain. V lost 6 bases and J 6 bases, leaving 12 bases between the germline ends. The germline V gene encodes CDR1 SGHTA and CDR2 FQGTGA. The CDR3 length is 13 residues. The CDR3 protein is CASSHTGSNEQFF. The CDR3 DNA reads TGTGCCAGCAGTCACACCGGGTCCAATGAGCAGTTCTTC.

This clonotype was counted at least ten times. V gene TRBV6-1 combines with J gene TRBJ2-1, with TRBD2 identical over 14 bases. The CDR3 contains 15 residues. Germline lookup yields CDR1 MNHNS and CDR2 SASEGT. Trimming cost V 6 bases and J 5 bases; bases outside gene matches: 3. The CDR3 spells CASRRLAGGNNEQFF. The CDR3 bases are TGTGCCAGCAGAAGACTAGCGGGAGGGAACAATGAGCAGTTCTTC.

A note on this clonotype: This may stem from a read error, because a much larger clone lies one nucleotide away. The rearrangement links TRBV24-1 to TRBJ1-1; 10 bases are shared with TRBD1. The CDR3 runs 15 residues. Germline V gives CDR1 KGHDR, CDR2 SFDVKD. The CDR3 sequence: CATSNGQGDGTEALF. The CDR3 DNA reads TGTGCCACCAGTAACGGACAGGGGGACGGGACTGAAGCTCTCTTT.

This clonotype was detected only a few times. At one of its ends the junction is not consistent with the germline gene, which may arise from a read error. CDR3 in DNA: TGCAGTGCTAGAGTTACCCCGACAGGCACGGATACGCAGTATTTT. Encoded protein: CSARVTPTGTDTQYF. The V call is TRBV20-1, the J call TRBJ2-3; tentatively, D is TRBD1 (6 bases). Germline assignment: CDR1 DFQATT and CDR2 SNEGSKA (reference sequence). The CDR3 sequence is 15 residues long.

This clonotype has ten or more counts. The genes are TRBV12-3 or TRBV12-4 and TRBJ2-1; D is perhaps TRBD1 (8 bases). V was pared by 4 bases and J by 9 bases, with 22 bases between. The CDR3 runs 16 residues. The CDR3 spells CASSSLRTGSGGEQFF. CDR3 DNA sequence: TGTGCCAGCAGTTCGCTAAGGACAGGGTCGGGGGGTGAGCAGTTCTTC.

This clonotype was counted between two and nine times. The chain is built from TRBV3-1 and TRBJ2-4, with D unresolved. This CDR3 is built from 15 residues. Germline lookup yields CDR1 LGHDT and CDR2 YNNKEL (reference sequence). Trimming stripped 0 bases from V and 5 bases from J, with 11 bases between. The CDR3 region is CASSQDVGPQNIQYF. The CDR3 DNA reads TGTGCCAGCAGCCAAGATGTAGGACCACAAAACATTCAGTACTTC.

The chain uses TRBV20-1 and TRBJ2-3, with D uncertain. Germline loops: CDR1 DFQATT, CDR2 SNEGSKA (reference sequence). With 2 bases removed from V and 4 bases from J, the gap between germline ends came to 13 bases. The CDR3 contains 14 residues. The CDR3 DNA is TGCAGTGCTAGATTTGGGAATAGTGCAGATACGCAGTATTTT. This encodes CSARFGNSADTQYF.

The chain links TRBV6-4 to TRBJ2-3, with 10 bases aligning to TRBD2. With V trimmed by 6 bases and J by 4 bases, 31 bases remained unmatched. This CDR3 region has 23 residues. CDR1 is MRHNA and CDR2 is SNTAGT in the germline V gene. The CDR3 nucleotides are TGTGCCAGCAGAAAAACCTATAATCCCAGCGGCGAGACAGCGGGAGGGCCCTCAGATACGCAGTATTTT. Translated: CASRKTYNPSGETAGGPSDTQYF.

CDR3 sequence reads: CASATVHLAKNIQYF. The CDR3 nucleotides are TGCGCCAGCGCCACAGTACATTTAGCCAAAAACATTCAGTACTTC. V and J are TRBV5-1 and TRBJ2-4; D is unresolved. Trimming stripped 7 bases from V and 0 bases from J, with 14 bases between. Germline V gene sequence: CDR1 SGHRS, CDR2 YFSETQ. The CDR3 is made up of 15 amino acids.

This clonotype was recorded many times. The rearrangement joins TRBV2 to TRBJ1-3, with D possibly TRBD1 on 5 matching bases. The ends were cut back, 8 bases at V and 0 bases at J, with 14 bases in the middle. The CDR3 runs 15 residues. Germline V gene sequence: CDR1 SNHLY, CDR2 FYNNEI. DNA for the CDR3: TGTGCCAGCTCTGGGGACGTACGCTCTGGAAACACCATATATTTT. Its translation is CASSGDVRSGNTIYF. The full variable domain, with the rest looked up from reference TRBV2 and TRBJ1-3, is EPEVTQTPSHQVTQMGQEVILRCVPISNHLYFYWYRQILGQKVEFLVSFYNNEISEKSEIFDDQFSVERPDGSNFTLKIRSTKLEDSAMYFCASSGDVRSGNTIYFGEGSWLTVV.

This clonotype was counted ten times or more. The chain uses TRBV5-1 and TRBJ2-1; 13 bases agree with TRBD2. CDR1 and CDR2 (germline): SGHRS, YFSETQ. CDR3 size: 15 residues. Trimming removed 5 bases from V and 6 bases from J; junction bases left unmatched: 5. CDR3 in amino acids: CASSRGLAGSNEQFF. In nucleotides, the CDR3 is TGCGCCAGCAGTCGGGGACTAGCGGGGAGCAATGAGCAGTTCTTC.

In its sample, this clonotype was seen a few times. This chain connects TRBV5-1 to TRBJ2-6, with 10 bases that match TRBD2. This CDR3 has 18 amino acids. V was pared by 2 bases and J by 0 bases, with 5 bases of the junction left unmatched. Germline V gene sequence: CDR1 SGHRS, CDR2 YFSETQ. Here the CDR3 reads CASSFIAGGLSGANVLTF. The CDR3 DNA reads TGCGCCAGCAGCTTTATAGCGGGAGGCCTCTCTGGGGCCAACGTCCTGACTTTC.

This clonotype was counted ten times or more. This rearrangement joins TRBV20-1 to TRBJ2-3; D uncertain. Trimming stripped 0 bases from V and 1 base from J, with 11 bases between. The CDR3 has 15 amino acids. Germline assignment: CDR1 DFQATT and CDR2 SNEGSKA (reference sequence). The chain's CDR3 is CSARDRRSGTDTQYF. The CDR3, as DNA: TGCAGTGCTAGAGATCGGCGGAGCGGCACAGATACGCAGTATTTT.

V and J are TRBV4-1 and TRBJ2-2; weak D call: TRBD2 (5 bases). The CDR3 is made up of 13 amino acids. Germline CDR1 and CDR2: MGHRA and YSYEKL. V was shortened by 3 bases and J by 6 bases, with 8 bases between the two germline ends. CDR3 nucleotides: TGCGCCAGCAGCCAGACGGGATCCGGGGAGCTGTTTTTT. This translates into CASSQTGSGELFF.

At least ten counts were recorded for this clonotype. The CDR3 spells CASSYWPQTDEQFF. CDR3 in DNA: TGTGCCAGCAGTTACTGGCCACAGACAGATGAGCAGTTCTTC. The chain has TRBV6-5 and TRBJ2-1, with D possibly TRBD1 on 5 matching bases. Germline lookup yields CDR1 MNHEY and CDR2 SVGAGI. V shed 1 base and J shed 8 bases, with 12 bases lying between them. This CDR3 region has 14 residues.

The V gene is TRBV20-1, the J gene TRBJ2-5; no definite D call. Germline V lookup: CDR1 DFQATT, CDR2 SNEGSKA (reference sequence). Trimming cost V 3 bases and J 4 bases, with 12 bases left between them. The CDR3 runs to 13 residues. The CDR3 loop reads CSASLGFGETQYF. The DNA for the CDR3 is TGCAGTGCTAGTTTGGGTTTCGGAGAGACCCAGTACTTC.

Concerning this clonotype itself: A much larger clone lies one base from this, so it may be a read error. The V call is TRBV12-3 or TRBV12-4, the J call TRBJ2-1; TRBD2 aligns across 7 bases. The junction had 22 bases not matched to a gene; V was cut back by 6 bases and J by 11 bases. This CDR3 is built from 17 residues. CDR3 sequence reads: CASRPAGTIGEDHKQFF. In DNA form, the CDR3 reads TGTGCCAGCAGGCCCGCAGGGACTATAGGGGAAGACCATAAGCAGTTCTTC.

This clonotype came up a few times. The chain has TRBV10-3 and TRBJ2-1; tentative D call: TRBD1 (6 bases). This CDR3 is 13 amino acids long. With 3 bases removed from V and 8 bases from J, the gap between germline ends came to 11 bases. The germline V gene has CDR1 ENHRY and CDR2 SYGVKD. The CDR3 region has the DNA TGTGCCATCAGTGAACAGGGCATTGATGAGCAGTTCTTC. Protein sequence: CAISEQGIDEQFF.

The table lists this clonotype with many counts. The rearrangement links TRBV20-1 to TRBJ1-1, with D hard to call. Trimming removed 3 bases at V and 2 bases at J, with 13 bases between. Germline V gives CDR1 DFQATT, CDR2 SNEGSKA (reference sequence). The CDR3 has 14 amino acids. CDR3 sequence (DNA): TGCAGTGCTAGTCCGGCAGCAAAAAACACTGAAGCTTTCTTT. It encodes CSASPAAKNTEAFF.

The chain uses TRBV20-1 and TRBJ2-1; 10 bases fit TRBD2. CDR1 and CDR2 (germline): DFQATT, SNEGSKA (reference sequence). This CDR3 region has 18 residues. V gave up 2 bases and J gave up 5 bases; unmatched junction bases: 15. CDR3 sequence: CSARSIYEGLAEDNEQFF. The CDR3 DNA reads as TGCAGTGCTAGATCAATTTACGAAGGACTAGCGGAGGACAATGAGCAGTTCTTC.

This rearrangement joins TRBV7-6 to TRBJ2-1; the D gene is possibly TRBD2 (7 bases). Germline V gene sequence: CDR1 SGHVS, CDR2 FNYEAQ. Trimming removed 4 bases at V and 6 bases at J, with 16 bases between. The CDR3 is made up of 15 amino acids. Here the CDR3 DNA reads TGTGCCAGCAGCTACCTCCTACGGGGGGCCAATGAGCAGTTCTTC. It translates to CASSYLLRGANEQFF.

The chain combines TRBV14 with TRBJ2-2; a weak D match, TRBD1 (6 bases). The CDR3 has 16 residues. Trimming stripped 1 base from V and 6 bases from J, with 15 bases between. Germline loops: CDR1 SGHDN, CDR2 FVKESK. The CDR3 coding sequence is TGTGCCAGCAGCCAAGTTCTGGGACAAATCGCCGGGGAGCTGTTTTTT. Translating gives CASSQVLGQIAGELFF.

This clonotype was seen repeatedly, ten times or more. This rearrangement joins TRBV20-1 to TRBJ2-1; weak D call: TRBD2 (5 bases). V was cut by 3 bases and J by 6 bases, with 18 bases left in between. Germline V lookup: CDR1 DFQATT, CDR2 SNEGSKA (reference sequence). The CDR3 extends over 15 amino acids. The DNA of the CDR3 is TGCAGTGCTAGTCCTCCACCGGGAATCCGCAATGAGCAGTTCTTC. Translation: CSASPPPGIRNEQFF.

This chain joins TRBV12-3 or TRBV12-4 and TRBJ2-2, with D tentatively TRBD2 (5 bases). This CDR3 spans 15 amino acids. V was clipped by 3 bases and J by 4 bases, with 12 bases between them. The CDR3 loop reads CASSFGQRRTGELFF. CDR3 DNA sequence: TGTGCCAGCAGTTTCGGCCAGCGGCGCACCGGGGAGCTGTTTTTT.

This clonotype was detected ten times or more. The V gene is TRBV5-1, the J gene TRBJ2-7; D gene unclear. The CDR3 covers 14 residues. Trimming cost V 1 base and J 2 bases, with 10 bases left between them. Germline V gene sequence: CDR1 SGHRS, CDR2 YFSETQ. The CDR3 region is CASSLQLSTYEQYF. The CDR3 nucleotides are TGCGCCAGCAGCTTGCAGCTGTCCACCTACGAGCAGTACTTC.

The table lists this clonotype with many counts. The chain carries TRBV4-2 and TRBJ2-1; no firm D call. This CDR3 region has 14 residues. CDR1 LGHNA and CDR2 YNFKEQ come from the germline V gene. Trimming shortened V by 0 bases and J by 5 bases, and 8 bases separated the two germline ends. The CDR3 DNA follows: TGTGCCAGCAGCCAAGAGGTGGTCGACAATGAGCAGTTCTTC. Amino acids: CASSQEVVDNEQFF.

There are a few counts of this clonotype. The V gene is TRBV11-2, the J gene TRBJ2-1, with 7 bases matching TRBD1. Losses at the gene ends were 3 bases for V and 0 bases for J; bases not matched to a gene: 5. The CDR3 extends over 16 amino acids. Looked up from germline, CDR1 is SGHAT and CDR2 is FQNNGV. CDR3 sequence: CASSFSGGYSYNEQFF. DNA for the CDR3: TGTGCCAGCAGCTTTTCAGGGGGATACTCCTACAATGAGCAGTTCTTC.

The genes are TRBV29-1 and TRBJ2-5; 8 bases align to TRBD1. V dropped 0 bases and J dropped 5; count of bases not matched to a gene: 11. Germline values: CDR1 SQVTM, CDR2 ANQGSEA. This CDR3 is built from 16 residues. This CDR3 is CSVEDPDNTGGETQYF. Written as DNA, the CDR3 is TGCAGCGTTGAAGATCCTGATAATACAGGGGGGGAGACCCAGTACTTC.